This T cell receptor (beta chain) is from a study of T cells after somatic rescue of genetic block. The V gene's germline CDR1 is MNHNY and CDR2 SVGAGI (reference sequence). This CDR3 has 14 amino acids. Trimming took 6 bases from V and 0 from J, leaving 12 bases between them. Assay used: immunoSEQ multiplex PCR; TCRdb lists only in-frame clones, some missing. The sample records about 72,000 clones, around 90% being singletons. The source material was peripheral blood mononuclear cells (PBMCs). The source of this sequence is a man aged 30 to 45. This chain joins TRBV6-6 and TRBJ2-7; D is tentatively TRBD1 or TRBD2 (5 bases each). The CDR3 coding sequence is TGTGCCAGCAGGGACGGGACGTACTCCTACGAGCAGTACTTC. Protein product: CASRDGTYSYEQYF.